The clone carrying this TCR beta chain was picked up a small number of times. Its cognate antigen is unknown. The data belong to a study of CD8 T cells in ankylosing spondylitis. General study findings and limits: About 8 highly homologous variants made up a TCR beta motif, and this motif appeared characteristic of ankylosing spondylitis blood. Some of the motif variants had earlier been found in reactive arthritis patients' fluid and blood. Reportedly, matched ankylosing spondylitis synovial fluid was significantly enriched for disease-linked clones.

Germline loops: CDR1 ENHRY, CDR2 SYGVKD. CDR3 size: 15 residues. V was clipped by 6 bases and J by 2 bases; unmatched bases: 6. TCRdb re-analysed the 5' RACE reads in MiXCR, keeping a single row per CDR3 protein. The data hold 300,000 to 400,000 distinct CDR3 sequences, with about 20% observed a single time. The sequence was obtained from a male donor with ankylosing spondylitis. The chain couples TRBV10-3 to TRBJ2-3; the match to TRBD2 covers 9 bases. The material sequenced was blood, either unsorted or a sorted T cell fraction (not recorded which). The CDR3 coding sequence is TGTGCCATCAGGATTAGCGGGAGAGCCACAGATACGCAGTATTTT. Encoded protein: CAIRISGRATDTQYF.